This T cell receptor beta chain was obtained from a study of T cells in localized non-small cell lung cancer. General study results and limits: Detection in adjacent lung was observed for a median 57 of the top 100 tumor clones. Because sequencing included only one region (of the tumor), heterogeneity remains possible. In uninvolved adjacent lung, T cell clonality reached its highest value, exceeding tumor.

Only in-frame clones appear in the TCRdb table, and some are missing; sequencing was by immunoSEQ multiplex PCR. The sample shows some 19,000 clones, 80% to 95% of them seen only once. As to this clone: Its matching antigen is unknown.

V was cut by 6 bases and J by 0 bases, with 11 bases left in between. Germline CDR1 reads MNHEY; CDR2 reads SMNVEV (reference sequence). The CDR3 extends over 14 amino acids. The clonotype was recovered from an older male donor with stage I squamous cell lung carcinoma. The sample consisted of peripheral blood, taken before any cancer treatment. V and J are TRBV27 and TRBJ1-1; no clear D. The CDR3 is CASRFDGLNTEAFF. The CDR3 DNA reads TGTGCCAGCAGGTTCGACGGACTGAACACTGAAGCTTTCTTT.